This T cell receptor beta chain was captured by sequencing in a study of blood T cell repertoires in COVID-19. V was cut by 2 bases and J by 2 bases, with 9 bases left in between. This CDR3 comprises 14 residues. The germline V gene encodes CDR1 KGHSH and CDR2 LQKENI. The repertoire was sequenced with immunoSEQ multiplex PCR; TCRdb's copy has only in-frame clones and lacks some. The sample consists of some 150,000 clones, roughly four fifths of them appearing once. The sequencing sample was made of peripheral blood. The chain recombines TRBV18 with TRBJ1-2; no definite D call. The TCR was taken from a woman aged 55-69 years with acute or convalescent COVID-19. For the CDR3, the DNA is TGTGCCAGCTCACCAGGTGACGGGAACTATGGCTACACCTTC. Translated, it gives CASSPGDGNYGYTF. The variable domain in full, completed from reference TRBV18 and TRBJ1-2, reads NAGVMQNPRHLVRRRGQEARLRCSPMKGHSHVYWYRQLPEEGLKFMVYLQKENIIDESGMPKERFSAEFPKEGPSILRIQQVVRGDSAAYFCASSPGDGNYGYTFGSGTRLTVV.